This T cell receptor beta chain comes out of a study of T cells in localized non-small cell lung cancer. Study-wide points: Tumor samples were not multi-region, leaving intratumor heterogeneity unexcluded. Higher T cell density in the blood was associated with longer overall survival, whereas higher adjacent-lung clonality associated with shorter survival.

This clone was counted only a few times. The antigen remains unidentified. Repertoires were generated with immunoSEQ multiplex PCR, while TCRdb's copy carries only in-frame clones and drops some. Of around 1,800 clones listed, under 55% are singletons. This CDR3 has 15 residues. V lost 4 bases to trimming and J lost 5 bases, with 17 bases between them. CDR1 and CDR2 (germline): MNHGY, SAAAGT. Sample: lung tumor tissue, taken before any cancer treatment. J is TRBJ1-2 and V is TRBV6-8, with a tentative D call TRBD1 (6 bases). This sequence originates from a male donor aged 60 or over with stage II lung adenocarcinoma. The CDR3 DNA is TGTGCCAGCAGTTTGGGGACTCGTCAGGGGTATGGCTACACCTTC. Translated: CASSLGTRQGYGYTF.